The rows below give T cell receptor beta chains drawn from one sample of a study of cytomegalovirus exposure and HLA in healthy donors. The table came from immunoSEQ multiplex PCR; TCRdb's copy has only in-frame clones and leaves some out. The sample holds about 65,000 clones, 80% seen once. Material: PBMCs. The receptors stem from a woman in her twenties or thirties in good health and CMV-seronegative. The conserved cysteine and the conserved F or W are not part of the CDR3 here. Size is stated for part of the rows, as once, few or many counts, or as a class when the clone is expanded.

cdr3_aa,j_call,clone_size,v_call
AITIAGGTEAF,TRBJ1-1,-,TRBV10-3
ASMSRDRAGANVLT,TRBJ2-6,few,TRBV9
ASSVDDRPQETQY,TRBJ2-5,-,TRBV9
ASSPTGGYTGELF,TRBJ2-2,-,TRBV6-5
ASSPGTRAYNEQF,TRBJ2-1,-,TRBV7-2
ASSYSDRAGDTQY,TRBJ2-3,once,TRBV6-6
ASSQVFGGFAQPQH,TRBJ1-5,-,TRBV4-1
ASSLGASLQETQY,TRBJ2-5,-,TRBV5-1
ASSQGIHEQY,TRBJ2-7,-,TRBV4-1
ASSTGGRAGDEQF,TRBJ2-1,-,TRBV25-1
ASSEWGDGYEQY,TRBJ2-7,-,TRBV25-1
ASREGREQF,TRBJ2-1,-,TRBV2
ATSRNSQGETQY,TRBJ2-5,once,TRBV15
ASSRTGLNTEAF,TRBJ1-1,-,TRBV7-8
AWSLFGQGSWPQH,TRBJ1-5,-,TRBV30
ASSPAGRAVLT,TRBJ2-6,-,TRBV7-7
ASSQTAGALNEKLF,TRBJ1-4,-,TRBV4-1
AGARSSYEQY,TRBJ2-7,-,TRBV30
SGDRAGELF,TRBJ2-2,-,TRBV29-1
ASSPAQLNTEAF,TRBJ1-1,-,TRBV5-1
ASSLPGGYGYT,TRBJ1-2,-,TRBV6-5
ASRNRDANTGELF,TRBJ2-2,few,TRBV11-2
ASSQGRGNHEQY,TRBJ2-7,-,TRBV14
ATSGRTSGWYEQY,TRBJ2-7,-,TRBV15
ASSRPGGEQY,TRBJ2-7,-,TRBV6-5
SALGTGNPYEQY,TRBJ2-7,-,TRBV29-1
ASSQARGGTDRGSNEQF,TRBJ2-1,-,TRBV4-2
AISDLGGTSGSYEQY,TRBJ2-7,-,TRBV10-3
ASTNDRNQPQH,TRBJ1-5,-,TRBV10-2
AWSVPGGTQDTQY,TRBJ2-3,-,TRBV30
ASSQGRGLIYEQY,TRBJ2-7,few,TRBV4-3
AIGRGSGDEQY,TRBJ2-7,few,TRBV10-3
ASSATGQGEAF,TRBJ1-1,-,TRBV9
ATSTRQGLWETQY,TRBJ2-5,-,TRBV15
ASSLAGAGGPTDTQY,TRBJ2-3,-,TRBV5-4
AWREADRNEQF,TRBJ2-1,-,TRBV30
ASSLQQGGHGYT,TRBJ1-2,-,TRBV28
AWTLLGLAKDEQF,TRBJ2-1,-,TRBV30
ASRRKGRGAYEQY,TRBJ2-7,-,TRBV6-5
ASSLSNSDNSPLH,TRBJ1-6,few,TRBV5-1
ASSSGQGNTEAF,TRBJ1-1,-,TRBV28
ASSPSGSGSEQY,TRBJ2-7,-,TRBV18
ASSHLADRPQH,TRBJ1-5,once,TRBV27
ASSARQANTEAF,TRBJ1-1,-,TRBV9
ASSQQGVEQY,TRBJ2-7,-,TRBV4-1
ASTMGQGNAETQY,TRBJ2-5,-,TRBV2